Below are 21 T cell receptor beta chains sequenced from a single sample in a study of identical twins. TCRdb reanalysed the 5' RACE reads using MiXCR and keeps one entry per CDR3 protein. The sample carries around 1.7 million distinct CDR3 sequences, roughly a third recorded once. The sample comprised cord blood. These receptors were obtained from a newborn girl in good health.

In this sample, this clonotype turned up a few times. A junction boundary mismatches the germline segment, possibly from a read error. The chain carries TRBV6-1 and TRBJ1-2; D is possibly TRBD1 (6 bases). The CDR3 runs 15 residues. Germline V gene sequence: CDR1 MNHNS, CDR2 SASEGT. CDR3 loop: CVSSAGQNGLKGYTF. CDR3 in DNA: TGTGTCAGCAGTGCGGGACAAAACGGTTTGAAGGGCTACACCTTC.

This clonotype has only a few counts. The CDR3 DNA is TGTGCCAGCAGTTTACCGGGACAGGGTGAAGCTTTCTTT. This codes for CASSLPGQGEAFF. V usage is TRBV28 and J usage is TRBJ1-1; 9 nucleotides agree with TRBD1. Unmatched junction bases numbered 2, after V lost 2 bases and J lost 7 bases. The CDR3 is 13 residues long. Germline V gives CDR1 MDHEN, CDR2 SYDVKM.

This clonotype was detected a few times. The V call is TRBV11-2, the J call TRBJ1-4, with a possible D match to TRBD1 (5 bases). Trimming took off 1 base at V and 3 bases at J, with 9 bases between the two ends. This CDR3 is 15 amino acids long. Germline-derived CDR1 and CDR2 are SGHAT and FQNNGV. In nucleotides, the CDR3 is TGTGCCAGCAGCTTAGGGGGCGCGGCTAATGAAAAACTGTTTTTT. As protein: CASSLGGAANEKLFF. Filled out from reference TRBV11-2 and TRBJ1-4, the complete variable domain reads EAGVAQSPRYKIIEKRQSVAFWCNPISGHATLYWYQQILGQGPKLLIQFQNNGVVDDSQLPKDRFSAERLKGVDSTLKIQPAKLEDSAVYLCASSLGGAANEKLFFGSGTQLSVL.

The chain couples TRBV3-1 to TRBJ1-1, with D maybe TRBD1 (5 bases). Germline V gene lookup returns CDR1 LGHDT and CDR2 YNNKEL (reference sequence). V lost 1 base and J lost 8, with 11 bases in between. This CDR3 contains 13 residues. CDR3 in DNA: TGTGCCAGCAGCCAAGGTATTTACAGGGAAGCTTTCTTT. As protein: CASSQGIYREAFF.

CDR3 region: CATSRGRGGETQFF. In DNA form, the CDR3 reads TGTGCCACCAGCAGAGGGCGAGGGGGAGAGACCCAGTTCTTC. The chain combines TRBV15 with TRBJ2-1, with a tentative D call TRBD1 (6 bases). The CDR3 contains 14 residues. V lost 1 base and J lost 13, with 17 bases in between. Germline V gene data show CDR1 as LNHNV and CDR2 as YYDKDF (reference sequence). Combining the CDR3 with reference TRBV15 and TRBJ2-1 gives the whole variable domain DAMVIQNPRYQVTQFGKPVTLSCSQTLNHNVMYWYQQKSSQAPKLLFHYYDKDFNNEADTPDNFQSRRPNTSFCFLDIRSPGLGDTAMYLCATSRGRGGETQFFGPGTRLTVL.

This clonotype was seen a single time. Germline is not matched at one junction end, which may reflect a read error. The chain joins TRBV2 to TRBJ2-7; possible D gene TRBD1, 6 bases. The CDR3 is 14 amino acids. Germline CDR1 is SNHLY and CDR2 is FYNNEI. This chain's CDR3 is CASMLQGAPYEQSF. The DNA of the CDR3 is TGTGCCAGCATGCTACAGGGTGCCCCCTACGAGCAGTCCTTC.

The chain combines TRBV5-5 with TRBJ2-7; D tentatively reads TRBD1 or TRBD2 (5 bases each). The CDR3 runs 14 residues. V was pared by 4 bases and J by 5 bases, with 16 bases between. Germline CDR1 SGHKS, CDR2 YYEKEE (reference sequence). CDR3 nucleotides: TGTGCCAGCAGCCGACCTTTAAGGGGAGACGAGCAGTACTTC. Protein sequence: CASSRPLRGDEQYF.

As concerns this clonotype: One junction end does not reproduce the germline sequence, and a read error may be involved. Written as DNA, the CDR3 is TGTGCCAGCAGCCAAGGGACTAGCGCTGACAATGAGCGGTACTTC. Residues: CASSQGTSADNERYF. V is TRBV4-2 and J is TRBJ2-1; 9 positions match TRBD2. The germline CDR1 and CDR2 sequences are LGHNA and YNFKEQ. The CDR3 consists of 15 residues.

This clonotype was counted a single time. The V call is TRBV3-1, the J call TRBJ2-1, with D perhaps TRBD2 (6 bases). The DNA end is a closer match to TRBJ2-7, so the J assignment may be wrong. This CDR3 contains 15 residues. Germline CDR1 LGHDT, CDR2 YNNKEL (reference sequence). For the CDR3, the DNA is TGTGCCAGCAGCCTCCAGATAGCGGTATACAATGAGCAGTACTTC. It translates to CASSLQIAVYNEQYF.

The chain couples TRBV27 to TRBJ1-5, with 8 bases lining up with TRBD1. With V trimmed by 3 bases and J by 4 bases, 8 bases remained unmatched. Germline V gives CDR1 MNHEY, CDR2 SMNVEV (reference sequence). The CDR3 totals 16 residues. The CDR3, as DNA: TGTGCCAGCAGTTTGGCCGGACAGGGCCTTAATCAGCCCCAGCATTTT. This encodes CASSLAGQGLNQPQHF.

This clonotype was detected a few times. The V and J genes are TRBV20-1 and TRBJ2-7; 7 positions match TRBD1. The CDR3 has 15 residues. The V gene end was trimmed by 2 bases and the J gene end by 2 bases; junction bases not matched to a gene: 9. From germline, CDR1 is DFQATT and CDR2 SNEGSKA (reference sequence). CDR3 DNA sequence: TGCAGTGCTAGAAACCCTGACAGGGCACCCTACGAGCAGTACTTC. Its translation is CSARNPDRAPYEQYF.

The J gene is TRBJ1-1, the V gene TRBV20-1; unclear D gene. Trimming removed 3 bases from V and 8 bases from J, with 10 bases in between. The length of the CDR3 is 11 residues. Germline CDR1 is DFQATT and CDR2 is SNEGSKA (reference sequence). CDR3: CSASLNKEAFF. Written as DNA, the CDR3 is TGCAGTGCTAGTCTGAACAAGGAAGCTTTCTTT.

A single count supports this clonotype. This chain connects TRBV20-1 to TRBJ2-7, with 11 bases fitting TRBD1. Germline assignment: CDR1 DFQATT and CDR2 SNEGSKA (reference sequence). With 3 bases clipped from V and 0 bases from J, the junction kept 10 bases outside the gene matches. The CDR3 has 17 amino acids. Written as DNA, the CDR3 is TGCAGTGCTAGTGCACCGGGACAGGGGGAGGGCTCCTACGAGCAGTACTTC. Translated: CSASAPGQGEGSYEQYF.

The chain carries TRBV3-1 and TRBJ1-2, with 8 positions matching TRBD1. There are 16 residues in the CDR3. Unmatched junction bases numbered 9, after V lost 2 bases and J lost 4 bases. CDR1 and CDR2 (germline): LGHDT, YNNKEL (reference sequence). CDR3 sequence: CASSQNPAGQAYGYTF. CDR3 nucleotides: TGTGCCAGCAGCCAAAATCCGGCGGGACAGGCCTATGGCTACACCTTC.

The chain has TRBV30 and TRBJ2-7; 13 bases fit TRBD2. Germline V gene lookup returns CDR1 GTSNPN and CDR2 SVGIG (reference sequence). V lost 0 bases to trimming and J lost 3 bases; unmatched junction nucleotides: 2. This CDR3 spans 15 amino acids. The CDR3 DNA is TGTGCCTGGAGTGTAGGACTAGCGGGGGTCTACGAGCAGTACTTC. Protein: CAWSVGLAGVYEQYF.

The chain employs TRBV7-9 and TRBJ1-1; D is ambiguous. V dropped 1 base and J dropped 1 base, with 13 bases sitting between them. Germline lookup yields CDR1 SEHNR and CDR2 FQNEAQ (reference sequence). The CDR3 runs to 16 residues. CDR3 DNA: TGTGCCAGCAGCTTAGTCCCTCAAGGGAGGAACACTGAAGCTTTCTTT. This translates into CASSLVPQGRNTEAFF.

The V gene is TRBV6-1, the J gene TRBJ2-1; 16 bases are a match to TRBD2. The V and J ends lost 8 bases and 0 bases, in that order; junction bases with no gene match: 4. CDR3 length equals 17 residues. Looked up from germline, CDR1 is MNHNS and CDR2 is SASEGT. CDR3 loop: CASYGTSGRGSYNEQFF. The CDR3 region has the DNA TGTGCCAGCTACGGGACTAGCGGGAGGGGCTCCTACAATGAGCAGTTCTTC.

The chain employs TRBV10-3 and TRBJ2-7, with D possibly called TRBD1 or TRBD2 (5 bases each). Trimming cost V 5 bases and J 0 bases, with 14 bases left between them. Germline V gene lookup returns CDR1 ENHRY and CDR2 SYGVKD. The CDR3 is made up of 15 amino acids. CDR3 DNA: TGTGCCATCAGTTCTAAGGACGGGGCCTCCTACGAGCAGTACTTC. Translated: CAISSKDGASYEQYF.

This sequence joins TRBV20-1 and TRBJ2-7, with 8 bases fitting TRBD2. The CDR3 sequence is 14 residues long. Germline V lookup: CDR1 DFQATT, CDR2 SNEGSKA (reference sequence). After removal of 5 bases from V and 7 bases from J, the junction contained 13 bases not matched to a gene. The CDR3 here is CSAPRGSGIREQYF. The CDR3 nucleotides are TGCAGTGCTCCCCGTGGTAGCGGGATCAGAGAGCAGTACTTC.

The gene calls are TRBV11-2 and TRBJ2-7; TRBD2 agrees at 11 bases. CDR3 length equals 14 residues. The junction had 9 bases not matched to a gene; V was cut back by 8 bases and J by 6 bases. CDR1 is SGHAT, CDR2 FQNNGV, per germline. The CDR3 sequence is CASRNSGGALEQYF. CDR3 in DNA: TGTGCCAGCCGCAATAGCGGGGGGGCCCTCGAGCAGTACTTC.

J is TRBJ2-1 and V is TRBV20-1, with 8 positions matching TRBD2. The trim removed 3 bases at V and 2 bases at J, leaving 9 bases unmatched. Germline CDR1 DFQATT, CDR2 SNEGSKA (reference sequence). There are 16 residues in the CDR3. CDR3 in amino acids: CSASRSRGGPYNEQFF. CDR3 DNA: TGCAGTGCTAGCCGAAGTCGGGGGGGGCCCTACAATGAGCAGTTCTTC.